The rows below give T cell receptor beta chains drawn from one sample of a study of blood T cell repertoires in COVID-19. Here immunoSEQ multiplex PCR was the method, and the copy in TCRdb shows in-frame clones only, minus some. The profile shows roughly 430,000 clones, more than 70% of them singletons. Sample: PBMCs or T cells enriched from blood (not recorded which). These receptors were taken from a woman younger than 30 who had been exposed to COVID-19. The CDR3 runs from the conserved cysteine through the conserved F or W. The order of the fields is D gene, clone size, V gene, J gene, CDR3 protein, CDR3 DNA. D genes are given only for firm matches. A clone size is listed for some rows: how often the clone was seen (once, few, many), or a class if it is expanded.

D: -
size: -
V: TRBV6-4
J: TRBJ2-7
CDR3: CASSAEQGYEQYF
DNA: TGTGCCAGCAGTGCCGAACAGGGATACGAGCAGTACTTC

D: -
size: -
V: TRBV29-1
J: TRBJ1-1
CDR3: CSVATGNTEAFF
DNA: TGCAGCGTAGCCACAGGGAACACTGAAGCTTTCTTT

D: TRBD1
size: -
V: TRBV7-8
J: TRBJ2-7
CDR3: CASSLGQGTYEQYF
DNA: TGTGCCAGCAGCTTGGGACAGGGGACCTACGAGCAGTACTTC

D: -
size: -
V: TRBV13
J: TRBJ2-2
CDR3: CASSFGGDTGELFF
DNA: TGTGCCAGCAGCTTCGGCGGGGACACCGGGGAGCTGTTTTTT

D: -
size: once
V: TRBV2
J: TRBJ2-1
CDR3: CATQDRTSTDEQFF
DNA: TGTGCCACCCAAGACAGGACCTCGACGGATGAGCAGTTCTTC

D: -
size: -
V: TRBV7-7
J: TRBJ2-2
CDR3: CASSLTLRVNTGELFF
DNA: TGTGCCAGCAGCTTAACGTTACGGGTGAACACCGGGGAGCTGTTTTTT

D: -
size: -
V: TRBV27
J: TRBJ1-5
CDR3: CASSLLEEIGNQPQHF
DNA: TGTGCCAGCAGTTTATTGGAGGAGATTGGCAATCAGCCCCAGCATTTT

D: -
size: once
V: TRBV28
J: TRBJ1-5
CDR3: CASSLIRSSNQPQHF
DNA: TGTGCCAGCAGTTTAATCAGGTCTAGCAATCAGCCCCAGCATTTT

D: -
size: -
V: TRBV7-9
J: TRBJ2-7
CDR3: CASSPATYEQYF
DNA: TGTGCCAGCAGCCCCGCCACATACGAGCAGTACTTC

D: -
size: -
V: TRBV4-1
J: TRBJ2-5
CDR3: CASSLRSGPQETQYF
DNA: TGCGCCAGCAGCCTCCGAAGCGGTCCCCAAGAGACCCAGTACTTC

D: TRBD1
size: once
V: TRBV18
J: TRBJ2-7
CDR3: CASSPPNPGQGYEQYF
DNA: TGTGCCAGCTCACCACCTAACCCGGGACAGGGCTACGAGCAGTACTTC

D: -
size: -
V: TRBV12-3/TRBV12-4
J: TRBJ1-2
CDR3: CASRPSGGRGYTF
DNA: TGTGCCAGCAGGCCCTCGGGGGGCCGAGGCTACACCTTC

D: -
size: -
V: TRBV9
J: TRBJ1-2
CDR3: CASSATAAPYPNYGYTF
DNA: TGTGCCAGCAGCGCCACAGCGGCTCCTTACCCTAACTATGGCTACACCTTC

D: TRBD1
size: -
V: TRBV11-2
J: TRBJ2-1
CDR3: CASSSAVGTGGFNEQFF
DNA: TGTGCCAGCAGCTCCGCCGTCGGGACAGGGGGCTTCAATGAGCAGTTCTTC

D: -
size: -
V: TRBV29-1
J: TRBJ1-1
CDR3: CSLTQGGGTEAFF
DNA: TGCAGCTTAACACAGGGAGGGGGCACTGAAGCTTTCTTT

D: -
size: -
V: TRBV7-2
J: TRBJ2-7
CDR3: CASSLMFSYEQYF
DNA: TGTGCCAGCAGCTTAATGTTTAGTTACGAGCAGTACTTC

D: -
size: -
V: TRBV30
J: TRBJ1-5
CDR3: CAWRDNNQPQHF
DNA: TGTGCCTGGAGGGACAACAATCAGCCCCAGCATTTT

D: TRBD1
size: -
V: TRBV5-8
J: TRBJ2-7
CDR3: CASSLFTGTGAEQYF
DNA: TGTGCCAGCAGCTTATTCACCGGGACAGGGGCCGAGCAGTACTTC

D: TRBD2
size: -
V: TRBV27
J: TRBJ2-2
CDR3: CASRTSGVTGELFF
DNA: TGTGCCAGCCGAACTAGCGGGGTCACCGGGGAGCTGTTTTTT

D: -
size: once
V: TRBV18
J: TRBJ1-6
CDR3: CASSPLRGQDNSPLHF
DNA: TGTGCCAGCTCACCACTAAGAGGGCAGGATAATTCACCCCTCCACTTT

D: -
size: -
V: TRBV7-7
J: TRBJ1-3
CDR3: CASRNPGSYQLLPKNTIYF
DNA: TGTGCCAGTAGAAACCCGGGGTCCTACCAACTGCTTCCTAAAAACACCATATATTTT

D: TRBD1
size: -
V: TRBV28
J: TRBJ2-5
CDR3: CASRGWDRETQYF
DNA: TGTGCCAGCAGAGGGTGGGACAGAGAGACCCAGTACTTC

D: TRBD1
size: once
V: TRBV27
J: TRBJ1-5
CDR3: CASSPRQGGDQPQHF
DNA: TGTGCCAGCAGTCCGCGACAGGGAGGAGATCAGCCCCAGCATTTT

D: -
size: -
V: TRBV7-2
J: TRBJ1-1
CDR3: CASSPWTENTEAFF
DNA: TGTGCCAGCAGCCCGTGGACAGAGAACACTGAAGCTTTCTTT

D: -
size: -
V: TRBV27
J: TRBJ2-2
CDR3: CASGSGTGELFF
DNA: TGTGCCAGCGGCTCGGGGACCGGGGAGCTGTTTTTT

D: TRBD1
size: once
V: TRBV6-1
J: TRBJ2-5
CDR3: CASSEGQGGETQYF
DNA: TGTGCCAGCAGTGAAGGACAGGGTGGGGAGACCCAGTACTTC

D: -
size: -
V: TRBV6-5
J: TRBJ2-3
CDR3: CASRPRTASTDTQYF
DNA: TGTGCCAGCAGGCCAAGGACAGCGAGCACAGATACGCAGTATTTT

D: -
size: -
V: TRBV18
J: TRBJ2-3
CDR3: CASSPLEMADTQYF
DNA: TGTGCCAGCTCACCGCTAGAGATGGCAGATACGCAGTATTTT

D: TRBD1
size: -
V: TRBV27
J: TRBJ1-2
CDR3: CASSARQGNYGYTF
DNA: TGTGCCAGCAGTGCAAGACAGGGGAACTATGGCTACACCTTC

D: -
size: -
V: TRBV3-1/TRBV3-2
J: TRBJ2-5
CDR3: CASKQQGSETQYF
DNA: TGTGCCAGCAAACAACAGGGCTCGGAGACCCAGTACTTC

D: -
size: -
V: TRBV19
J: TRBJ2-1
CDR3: CASSNEGQRNNEQFF
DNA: TGTGCCAGTAGCAACGAGGGCCAGAGGAACAATGAGCAGTTCTTC

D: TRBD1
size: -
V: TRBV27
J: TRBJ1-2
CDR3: CASSPGDRGRNYGYTF
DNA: TGTGCCAGCAGTCCGGGGGACAGGGGACGTAACTATGGCTACACCTTC

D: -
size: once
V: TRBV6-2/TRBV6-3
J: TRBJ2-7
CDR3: CASSSKTGREDYEQYF
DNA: TGTGCCAGCAGTTCAAAAACAGGGCGAGAAGACTACGAGCAGTACTTC

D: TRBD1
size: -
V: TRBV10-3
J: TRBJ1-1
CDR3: CAISDPGQGETEAFF
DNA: TGTGCCATCAGTGATCCGGGACAGGGTGAGACTGAAGCTTTCTTT

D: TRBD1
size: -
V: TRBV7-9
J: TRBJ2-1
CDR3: CASSGQGANEQFF
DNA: TGTGCCAGCAGTGGACAGGGGGCTAATGAGCAGTTCTTC

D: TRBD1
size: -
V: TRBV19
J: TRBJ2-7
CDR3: CASSDRGRATSYEQYF
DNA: TGTGCCAGTAGTGACAGGGGGAGGGCTACCTCCTACGAGCAGTACTTC

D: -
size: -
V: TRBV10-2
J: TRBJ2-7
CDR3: CASSDHPTDEQYF
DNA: TGCGCCAGCAGTGATCACCCTACGGACGAGCAGTACTTC

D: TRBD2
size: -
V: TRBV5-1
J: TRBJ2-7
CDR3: CASSGGTSETYEQYF
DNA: TGCGCCAGCAGCGGGGGGACTAGCGAGACCTACGAGCAGTACTTC

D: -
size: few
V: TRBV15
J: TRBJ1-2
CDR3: CATSREGGGYTF
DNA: TGTGCCACCAGCAGAGAGGGGGGTGGCTACACCTTC

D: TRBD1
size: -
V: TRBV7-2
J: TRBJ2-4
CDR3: CASSLALGQGDLKNIQYF
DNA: TGTGCCAGCAGCTTAGCCCTGGGACAGGGGGACCTCAAAAACATTCAGTACTTC

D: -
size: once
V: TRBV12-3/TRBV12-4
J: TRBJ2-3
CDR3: CASVRWGEDTQYF
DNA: TGTGCCAGCGTTCGATGGGGGGAAGATACGCAGTATTTT

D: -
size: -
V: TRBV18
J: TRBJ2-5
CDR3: CASSPERAGLKETQYF
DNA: TGTGCCAGCTCACCTGAGAGAGCAGGGTTAAAAGAGACCCAGTACTTC

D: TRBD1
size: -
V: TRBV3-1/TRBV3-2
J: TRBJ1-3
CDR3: CASSPRGGGQGAGNTIYF
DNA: TGTGCCAGCAGCCCGAGAGGTGGGGGACAGGGTGCAGGAAACACCATATATTTT

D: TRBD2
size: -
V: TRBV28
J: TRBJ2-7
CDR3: CASSLASGVREQYF
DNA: TGTGCCAGCAGTTTGGCTAGCGGGGTCCGCGAGCAGTACTTC

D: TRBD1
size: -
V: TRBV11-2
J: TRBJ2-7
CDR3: CASSLTGFGSEQYF
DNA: TGTGCCAGCAGCTTGACAGGGTTTGGAAGCGAGCAGTACTTC

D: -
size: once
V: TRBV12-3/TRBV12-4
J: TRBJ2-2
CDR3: CASSLNTGELFF
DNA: TGTGCCAGCAGCCTGAACACCGGGGAGCTGTTTTTT

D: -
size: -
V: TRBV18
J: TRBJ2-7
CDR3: CASSRQGLDRYEQYF
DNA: TGTGCCAGCTCACGGCAGGGGCTAGATCGGTACGAGCAGTACTTC

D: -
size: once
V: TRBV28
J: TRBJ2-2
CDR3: CASNRPGTFANTGELFF
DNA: TGTGCCAGCAACCGACCGGGAACGTTCGCGAACACCGGGGAGCTGTTTTTT

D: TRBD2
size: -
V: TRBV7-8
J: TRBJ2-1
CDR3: CASLAGGPLEQFF
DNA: TGTGCCAGTCTAGCGGGGGGGCCTCTTGAGCAGTTCTTC

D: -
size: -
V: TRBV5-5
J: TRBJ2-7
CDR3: CASSFLSEQYF
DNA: TGTGCCAGCAGCTTTCTTTCGGAGCAGTACTTC

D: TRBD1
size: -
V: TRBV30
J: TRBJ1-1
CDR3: CAWSIGTGTEAFF
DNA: TGTGCCTGGAGCATAGGGACAGGCACTGAAGCTTTCTTT

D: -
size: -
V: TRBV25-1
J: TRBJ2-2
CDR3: CASSDLIASSTGELFF
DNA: TGTGCCAGCAGTGACTTGATCGCGTCGTCAACCGGGGAGCTGTTTTTT

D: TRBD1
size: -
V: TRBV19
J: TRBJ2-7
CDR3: CASSILTGDEQYF
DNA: TGTGCCAGTAGTATCCTCACAGGGGACGAGCAGTACTTC

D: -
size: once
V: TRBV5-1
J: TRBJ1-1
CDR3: CASSSTLGGADSLNTEAFF
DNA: TGCGCCAGCAGCTCCACCTTGGGGGGGGCGGACAGCCTGAACACTGAAGCTTTCTTT

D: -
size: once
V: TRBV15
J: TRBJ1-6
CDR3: CATSRDFNNSPLHF
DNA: TGTGCCACCAGCAGAGATTTCAATAATTCACCCCTCCACTTT

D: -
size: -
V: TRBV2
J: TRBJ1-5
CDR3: CASSVQGRGQPQHF
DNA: TGTGCCAGCAGTGTTCAGGGGAGAGGTCAGCCCCAGCATTTT

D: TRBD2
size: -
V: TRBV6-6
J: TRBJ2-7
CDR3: CASTLGASGSYEQYF
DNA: TGTGCCAGCACCCTGGGGGCTAGCGGGAGTTACGAGCAGTACTTC

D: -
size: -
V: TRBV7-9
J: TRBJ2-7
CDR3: CASSLGGGYEQYF
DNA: TGTGCCAGCAGCTTAGGGGGCGGCTACGAGCAGTACTTC